A single sample is the source of the 22 T cell receptor beta chains below, sequenced in a study of T cells in Graves' hyperthyroidism and ophthalmopathy. RNA transcripts gave rise to amplified TCR beta CDR3 regions. TCR CDR3 regions were first amplified by RT-PCR with HTBI primers. Via MiXCR, TCRdb re-called the multiplex PCR reads, giving one row per CDR3 protein. The sample has hundreds of thousands of distinct CDR3 sequences; about 20% are singletons. The sequenced material came from blood. The receptor set was obtained from a man aged 40-50 years with Graves' ophthalmopathy.

The genes are TRBV20-1 and TRBJ1-2, with D tentatively TRBD1 (6 bases). Deletions cut 6 bases from V and 4 bases from J, with 18 bases between. Germline V lookup: CDR1 DFQATT, CDR2 SNEGSKA (reference sequence). The CDR3 totals 14 residues. The CDR3 loop reads CSAQDSRSPYGYTF. In nucleotides, the CDR3 is TGCAGTGCCCAGGACAGTAGGTCCCCCTATGGCTACACCTTC.

The table lists this clonotype with many counts. DNA for the CDR3: TGTGCCAGCAGTTCCCCGAGGACTAGCGGCCACACAGATACGCAGTATTTT. This gives the protein CASSSPRTSGHTDTQYF. This chain joins TRBV12-3 or TRBV12-4 and TRBJ2-3; TRBD2 matches at 10 bases. This CDR3 comprises 17 residues. Trimming removed 4 bases from V and 2 bases from J; junction bases left unmatched: 9.

Ten or more counts support this clonotype. CDR3 nucleotide sequence: TGTGCCAGCAGCTTCGGGGGATTGAACACCGGGGAGCTGTTTTTT. Translated: CASSFGGLNTGELFF. V and J are TRBV7-2 and TRBJ2-2; possible D gene TRBD2, 6 bases. CDR1 and CDR2 (germline): SGHTA, FQGNSA. This CDR3 has 15 amino acids. Between the trimmed V and J ends, which lost 3 bases and 1 base, there was a span of 9 bases.

This sequence joins TRBV6-1 and TRBJ2-7; perhaps D is TRBD1 or TRBD2 (5 bases each). The germline CDR1 and CDR2 sequences are MNHNS and SASEGT. V shed 4 bases and J shed 5 bases, with 15 bases lying between them. This CDR3 contains 14 residues. The CDR3 protein is CASSARRGGHEQYF. DNA for the CDR3: TGTGCCAGCAGTGCACGTCGGGGCGGACACGAGCAGTACTTC.

The sample holds a few counts of this clonotype. The genes are TRBV6-1 and TRBJ1-2; no reliable D call. V lost 5 bases to trimming and J lost 2 bases, with 9 bases between them. CDR1 MNHNS and CDR2 SASEGT come from the germline V gene. CDR3 length: 13 amino acids. The CDR3 DNA follows: TGTGCCAGCAGTTATGGCATCAACTATGGCTACACCTTC. Its protein is CASSYGINYGYTF.

The rearrangement joins TRBV4-3 to TRBJ2-5; D gene unclear. The CDR3 sequence is 13 residues long. With 4 bases removed from V and 5 bases from J, the gap between germline ends came to 11 bases. Germline V lookup: CDR1 LGHNA, CDR2 YSLEER. The CDR3 sequence is CASSREQSETQYF. The CDR3 nucleotides are TGCGCCAGCAGCCGAGAACAATCGGAGACCCAGTACTTC.

Ten or more counts support this clonotype. The rearrangement joins TRBV2 to TRBJ2-7; the match to TRBD1 covers 7 bases. CDR1 SNHLY and CDR2 FYNNEI come from the germline V gene. This CDR3 is 14 amino acids long. The junction had 5 bases not matched to a gene; V was cut back by 6 bases and J by 0 bases. For the CDR3, the DNA is TGTGCCAGCAGAGAACAGGGGCCCTCCTACGAGCAGTACTTC. Protein sequence: CASREQGPSYEQYF.

Points on this clonotype: A much larger clone lies a single base off, so this may be a read error. This chain links TRBV2 with TRBJ2-3; D is possibly TRBD2 (5 bases). The CDR3 covers 15 residues. The V gene's germline CDR1 is SNHLY and CDR2 FYNNEI. The V end was cut by 5 bases, the J end by 3 bases, with 15 bases between. Here the CDR3 DNA reads TGTGCCAGCAGTTTCGACAAGAGGGAGACAGATACGCAGTATTTT. This encodes CASSFDKRETDTQYF. Using reference TRBV2 and TRBJ2-3 for the parts outside the CDR3, the full variable domain is EPEVTQTPSHQVTQMGQEVILRCVPISNHLYFYWYRQILGQKVEFLVSFYNNEISEKSEIFDDQFSVERPDGSNFTLKIRSTKLEDSAMYFCASSFDKRETDTQYFGPGTRLTVL.

V is TRBV9 and J is TRBJ1-5; D unclear. The ends were cut back, 0 bases at V and 0 bases at J, with 4 bases in the middle. Germline V gene data show CDR1 as SGDLS and CDR2 as YYNGEE. This CDR3 is built from 14 residues. This chain's CDR3 is CASSVGSSNQPQHF. CDR3 sequence (DNA): TGTGCCAGCAGCGTAGGAAGTAGCAATCAGCCCCAGCATTTT.

In its sample, this clonotype was seen a few times. Here the CDR3 reads CSVKGPDAYEAFF. The DNA for the CDR3 is TGCAGCGTTAAGGGTCCAGACGCCTATGAAGCTTTCTTT. The V gene is TRBV29-1, the J gene TRBJ1-1; D is ambiguous. This CDR3 is built from 13 residues. V lost 5 bases to trimming and J lost 7 bases, with 17 bases between them. From germline, CDR1 is SQVTM and CDR2 ANQGSEA.

Points on this clonotype: The junction does not match germline at one end; this may be a read error. The rearrangement links TRBV20-1 to TRBJ1-4; possible D gene TRBD1, 5 bases. The CDR3 contains 17 residues. CDR1 is DFQATT, CDR2 SNEGSKA, per germline (reference sequence). The CDR3 coding sequence is TGCGGTGCTAGGATCTCAGGGAGCCGAACGACTAATGAAAAACTGTTTTTT. It yields the protein CGARISGSRTTNEKLFF.

Here the CDR3 DNA reads TGCAGTGCCCGAGGGGCTAGCGGGGGCCTCTACGAGCAGTACTTC. This gives the protein CSARGASGGLYEQYF. The V call is TRBV20-1, the J call TRBJ2-7; 10 bases are a match to TRBD2. Trimming took 6 bases from V and 3 from J; bases not matched to a gene: 11. The CDR3 has 15 amino acids. Germline CDR1 is DFQATT and CDR2 is SNEGSKA (reference sequence).

The chain's CDR3 is CAWRVKGARYNEQFF. CDR3 DNA: TGTGCCTGGAGAGTCAAGGGGGCGCGCTACAATGAGCAGTTCTTC. The J gene is TRBJ2-1, the V gene TRBV30; 7 nucleotides line up with TRBD1. The germline gives CDR1 GTSNPN, CDR2 SVGIG (reference sequence). The V segment lost 3 bases and the J segment 3 bases; nucleotides outside the gene matches: 8. The CDR3 consists of 15 residues.

The chain joins TRBV6-2 or TRBV6-3 to TRBJ2-6; D is unclear. The germline CDR1 and CDR2 sequences are MNHEY and SVGEGT. This CDR3 has 15 amino acids. V lost 7 bases to trimming and J lost 0 bases, with 10 bases between them. The CDR3 loop reads CASTDRISGANVLTF. CDR3 DNA sequence: TGTGCCAGCACCGACCGGATCTCTGGGGCCAACGTCCTGACTTTC.

A few counts support this clonotype. The V gene is TRBV28, the J gene TRBJ2-5; 8 bases line up with TRBD2. The V and J ends lost 4 bases and 5 bases, in that order; junction bases with no gene match: 6. Per the germline V gene, CDR1 is MDHEN and CDR2 is SYDVKM. The CDR3 consists of 14 residues. The CDR3 sequence: CASSSLGGRETQYF. DNA of the CDR3: TGTGCCAGCAGTTCTCTTGGCGGGAGGGAGACCCAGTACTTC.

Many counts were recorded for this clonotype. The rearrangement links TRBV20-1 to TRBJ2-3, with TRBD2 matching over 16 bases. Germline assignment: CDR1 DFQATT and CDR2 SNEGSKA (reference sequence). This CDR3 has 18 residues. V gave up 4 bases and J gave up 6 bases; unmatched junction bases: 13. CDR3: CSAIPGLAGGRRMDTQYF. The CDR3 DNA is TGCAGTGCTATACCGGGACTAGCGGGAGGGCGACGCATGGATACGCAGTATTTT.

The chain employs TRBV7-8 and TRBJ2-1, with TRBD2 identical over 8 bases. The CDR3 runs to 16 residues. The trim removed 5 bases at V and 1 base at J, leaving 7 bases unmatched. The germline V gene encodes CDR1 SGHVS and CDR2 FQNEAQ. DNA of the CDR3: TGTGCCAGCAGCCTGGGGGTAGCGGGGTCCTACAATGAGCAGTTCTTC. Translating it yields CASSLGVAGSYNEQFF.

The chain employs TRBV7-8 and TRBJ1-6, with no clear D. Germline V lookup: CDR1 SGHVS, CDR2 FQNEAQ. V lost 6 bases, J lost 11 bases, and 23 bases lay in between. The CDR3 sequence is 16 residues long. The CDR3 sequence: CASSYPAAVLGAPLHF. As DNA, the CDR3 is TGTGCCAGCAGTTATCCAGCAGCCGTCCTGGGAGCACCCCTCCACTTT.

At least ten counts were recorded for this clonotype. The genes are TRBV15 and TRBJ2-3; no clear D. Germline CDR1 reads LNHNV; CDR2 reads YYDKDF (reference sequence). This CDR3 region has 13 residues. Trimming removed 2 bases from V and 5 bases from J, with 8 bases in between. In DNA, the CDR3 is TGTGCCACCAGCAGACTGCTTGTAGATACGCAGTATTTT. Its translation is CATSRLLVDTQYF.

The rearrangement links TRBV9 to TRBJ2-7; 8 bases align to TRBD1. There are 14 residues in the CDR3. Germline V gene lookup returns CDR1 SGDLS and CDR2 YYNGEE. J lost 9 bases, V lost 2 bases, and 10 bases had no gene match. The CDR3 region is CASSVDRGPHGQYF. The CDR3, as DNA: TGTGCCAGCAGCGTTGACAGGGGCCCTCACGGGCAGTACTTC.

This clonotype was seen only a few times. J is TRBJ2-1 and V is TRBV5-1; D remains unclear. The CDR3 covers 14 residues. Germline V gives CDR1 SGHRS, CDR2 YFSETQ. The V and J ends lost 7 bases and 0 bases respectively, with 11 bases between them. CDR3 in amino acids: CASARRSSYNEQFF. The CDR3 DNA follows: TGCGCCAGCGCCCGCCGGAGCTCCTACAATGAGCAGTTCTTC.

A few counts support this clonotype. CDR3 in DNA: TGCAGTGCTAGGGGGGACAGGGGTCACGAGCAGTACTTC. This sequence encodes CSARGDRGHEQYF. The chain recombines TRBV20-1 with TRBJ2-7, with 10 bases that match TRBD1. From germline, CDR1 is DFQATT and CDR2 SNEGSKA (reference sequence). Trimming cost V 3 bases and J 5 bases; bases outside gene matches: 4. This CDR3 spans 13 amino acids.